These 20 T cell receptor beta chains came from one sample sequenced in a study of T cell changes during pregnancy in multiple sclerosis. TCRdb's table, derived via immunoSEQ multiplex PCR, lists solely in-frame clones and lacks some. This sample has about 47,000 clones; 80% to 90% occur once, and the top ten carry approximately 8.3%. The source material was CD8+ T cells from peripheral blood mononuclear cells, sampled in the second trimester of pregnancy. Every receptor here comes from a female donor with multiple sclerosis, enrolled in a pregnancy study.

The chain joins TRBV27 to TRBJ1-2; possibly TRBD1 for D (6 bases). V gave up 4 bases and J gave up 2 bases, with 17 bases separating them. CDR1 and CDR2 (germline): MNHEY, SMNVEV (reference sequence). The CDR3 totals 16 residues. CDR3 loop: CASSSSSGELNYGYTF. The CDR3 nucleotides read TGTGCCAGCAGTTCATCCTCAGGGGAACTGAACTATGGCTACACCTTC.

This chain's CDR3 is CAWSRGLGQETQYF. Written as DNA, the CDR3 is TGTGCCTGGAGTAGGGGATTGGGACAAGAGACCCAGTACTTC. The V and J genes are TRBV30 and TRBJ2-5, with D possibly being TRBD1 (5 bases). CDR3 length equals 14 residues. The germline CDR1 and CDR2 sequences are GTSNPN and SVGIG (reference sequence). V gave up 2 bases and J gave up 2 bases, with 12 bases separating them.

The genes are TRBV19 and TRBJ2-7; the match to TRBD1 covers 7 bases. This CDR3 has 14 residues. The V and J ends lost 3 bases and 2 bases, in that order; junction bases with no gene match: 4. The V gene's germline CDR1 is LNHDA and CDR2 SQIVND (reference sequence). The CDR3 region is CASSIDRETYEQYF. The CDR3 DNA reads TGTGCCAGTAGTATCGACAGGGAAACCTACGAGCAGTACTTC.

CDR3 amino acids: CASSAVVTEAFF. The CDR3 DNA reads as TGTGCCAGCAGCGCCGTAGTCACTGAAGCTTTCTTT. The J gene is TRBJ1-1, the V gene TRBV9; D is unresolved. Looked up from germline, CDR1 is SGDLS and CDR2 is YYNGEE. CDR3 size: 12 residues. Trimming stripped 3 bases from V and 4 bases from J, with 7 bases between.

CDR3 sequence reads: CASSPSGANTGELFF. The CDR3 nucleotides read TGTGCCAGCAGCCCTAGCGGGGCGAACACCGGGGAGCTGTTTTTT. J is TRBJ2-2 and V is TRBV9; 9 bases line up with TRBD2. V lost 4 bases, J lost 0 bases, and 1 base stayed unmatched. Germline lookup yields CDR1 SGDLS and CDR2 YYNGEE. The CDR3 is 15 residues long.

This sequence joins TRBV27 and TRBJ1-5; 11 nucleotides line up with TRBD1. Germline CDR1 is MNHEY and CDR2 is SMNVEV (reference sequence). The CDR3 is made up of 15 amino acids. The V and J ends lost 7 bases and 5 bases, in that order; junction bases with no gene match: 7. CDR3 protein: CASKSGTGGDQPQHF. The DNA for the CDR3 is TGTGCCAGCAAGTCGGGGACAGGGGGGGATCAGCCCCAGCATTTT.

A few counts support this clone. This sequence joins TRBV6-5 and TRBJ1-1; D unresolved. This CDR3 has 14 amino acids. The V end lost 2 bases, the J end lost 6 bases, and 13 bases lay between the germline ends. Germline CDR1 MNHEY, CDR2 SVGAGI. The CDR3: CASSYQLVGAEAFF. CDR3 sequence (DNA): TGTGCCAGCAGTTACCAGCTTGTTGGAGCTGAAGCTTTCTTT.

This chain joins TRBV27 and TRBJ2-5; 8 nucleotides align to TRBD1. CDR1 is MNHEY and CDR2 is SMNVEV in the germline V gene (reference sequence). V gave up 6 bases and J gave up 5 bases; unmatched junction bases: 5. The CDR3 has 13 amino acids. The CDR3 region has the DNA TGTGCCAGCAGCGGGACAGGAGGTGAGACCCAGTACTTC. Residues: CASSGTGGETQYF.

The rearrangement uses TRBV9 and TRBJ2-1; TRBD2 matches 7 bases. J was trimmed by 5 bases and V by 3 bases; bases with no gene match: 8. This CDR3 comprises 15 residues. The germline V gene encodes CDR1 SGDLS and CDR2 YYNGEE. The CDR3 DNA reads TGTGCCAGCAGCGCTGGGGGGGGTATTGACAATGAGCAGTTCTTC. Amino acid sequence: CASSAGGGIDNEQFF.

This chain joins TRBV18 and TRBJ1-5, with D perhaps matching TRBD1 (6 bases). The germline CDR1 and CDR2 sequences are KGHSH and LQKENI. The CDR3 is 16 residues long. V gave up 8 bases and J gave up 7 bases, with 24 bases separating them. The DNA for the CDR3 is TGTGCCAGCCGGGACATGGGGTATATAGCAACCCAGCCCCAGCATTTT. As protein: CASRDMGYIATQPQHF.

The chain carries TRBV27 and TRBJ2-7; TRBD2 matches at 7 bases. CDR1 MNHEY and CDR2 SMNVEV come from the germline V gene (reference sequence). This CDR3 is 18 amino acids long. V lost 5 bases to trimming and J lost 3 bases; unmatched junction nucleotides: 19. CDR3 amino acids: CASSPSRDYPLRRYEQYF. Here the CDR3 DNA reads TGTGCCAGCAGTCCTAGCCGGGACTACCCGCTCAGGCGCTACGAGCAGTACTTC.

V gene TRBV6-5 combines with J gene TRBJ1-1; D unclear. CDR1 is MNHEY and CDR2 is SVGAGI in the germline V gene. V was pared by 1 base and J by 6 bases, with 12 bases between. The CDR3 is made up of 14 amino acids. The CDR3 is CASSYFEGLSEAFF. As DNA, the CDR3 is TGTGCCAGCAGTTACTTTGAGGGTCTCTCTGAAGCTTTCTTT.

This chain joins TRBV5-4 and TRBJ2-1; 9 bases fit TRBD1. CDR1 and CDR2 (germline): SGHNT, YYREEE (reference sequence). The J segment lost 7 bases and the V segment lost 2 bases, leaving 1 base of the junction unmatched. The CDR3 covers 13 residues. DNA of the CDR3: TGTGCCAGCAGCTTTGGACAGGGGAATGAGCAGTTCTTC. Residues: CASSFGQGNEQFF. Based on the CDR3 plus reference TRBV5-4 and TRBJ2-1, the full variable domain is ETGVTQSPTHLIKTRGQQVTLRCSSQSGHNTVSWYQQALGQGPQFIFQYYREEENGRGNFPPRFSGLQFPNYSSELNVNALELDDSALYLCASSFGQGNEQFFGPGTRLTVL.

The chain uses TRBV6-4 and TRBJ1-1; the D gene is possibly TRBD1 (5 bases). CDR3 length: 13 amino acids. In germline, CDR1 is MRHNA, CDR2 SNTAGT. The V and J ends lost 2 bases and 5 bases respectively, with 9 bases between them. The CDR3 reads CASSDGQLTEAFF. The CDR3 DNA reads TGTGCCAGCAGTGACGGACAATTAACTGAAGCTTTCTTT.

The V call is TRBV9, the J call TRBJ2-7; D is unresolved. The V end was cut by 4 bases, the J end by 0 bases, with 11 bases between. This CDR3 is 14 amino acids long. Germline V CDR1 and CDR2: SGDLS, YYNGEE. The DNA for the CDR3 is TGTGCCAGCAGCCTGGGCGATATCTCCTACGAGCAGTACTTC. This codes for CASSLGDISYEQYF.

This clone has only one observation. The chain is built from TRBV5-5 and TRBJ1-2; the D is unclear. Germline V lookup: CDR1 SGHKS, CDR2 YYEKEE (reference sequence). V gave up 2 bases and J gave up 0 bases, with 11 bases separating them. The CDR3 runs to 15 residues. The CDR3 region has the DNA TGTGCCAGCAGCTTTGACAACCCACCTAACTATGGCTACACCTTC. Residues: CASSFDNPPNYGYTF. Drawing the rest from reference TRBV5-5 and TRBJ1-2, the complete variable domain is DAGVTQSPTHLIKTRGQQVTLRCSPISGHKSVSWYQQVLGQGPQFIFQYYEKEERGRGNFPDRFSARQFPNYSSELNVNALLLGDSALYLCASSFDNPPNYGYTFGSGTRLTVV.

The chain carries TRBV2 and TRBJ1-4; 9 nucleotides agree with TRBD1. The CDR3 runs to 13 residues. Germline assignment: CDR1 SNHLY and CDR2 FYNNEI. The J segment lost 7 bases and the V segment lost 7 bases, leaving 4 bases of the junction unmatched. For the CDR3, the DNA is TGTGCCAGCATGAAGGGACAGGGTGAAAAACTGTTTTTT. Protein sequence: CASMKGQGEKLFF.

This clone was seen more than once but under ten times. The chain uses TRBV7-9 and TRBJ2-2; D gene uncertain. CDR1 is SEHNR, CDR2 FQNEAQ, per germline (reference sequence). The CDR3 spans 12 residues. Trimming shortened V by 3 bases and J by 5 bases, and 4 bases separated the two germline ends. The CDR3 DNA reads TGTGCCAGCAGCTTGTCGACCGGGGAGCTGTTTTTT. Protein: CASSLSTGELFF.

The J gene is TRBJ1-2, the V gene TRBV6-6, with D tentatively TRBD1 (6 bases). Germline V CDR1 and CDR2: MNHNY, SVGAGI (reference sequence). V was shortened by 6 bases and J by 8 bases, with 7 bases between the two germline ends. The CDR3 covers 10 residues. The CDR3 spells CASSTGGYTF. The CDR3 nucleotides read TGTGCCAGCAGCACAGGGGGCTACACCTTC.

The chain links TRBV14 to TRBJ2-1; the match to TRBD2 covers 10 bases. The CDR3 is 17 amino acids. Looked up from germline, CDR1 is SGHDN and CDR2 is FVKESK. The junction had 11 bases not matched to a gene; V was cut back by 6 bases and J by 3 bases. The CDR3 here is CASRRAGGSFYYNEQFF. CDR3 sequence (DNA): TGTGCCAGCAGACGAGCGGGGGGGTCTTTTTACTACAATGAGCAGTTCTTC.